This T cell receptor beta chain comes out of a study of T cells in Graves' hyperthyroidism and ophthalmopathy. Across the study: Blood from the periphery was taken at initial diagnosis, before any treatment.

Study-wide results and limits: Most clonotypes expanded in thyroid above 0.001 were likewise present in blood.

Remarks on this clonotype: The antigen is unknown. A read error may be the cause here, since a much bigger clone is one base away.

RNA transcripts provided the source from which TCR beta CDR3 regions were amplified. The TCR CDR3 was amplified in a first-round RT-PCR using the HTBI primer set. TCRdb reprocessed the multiplex PCR reads with MiXCR, giving one entry per CDR3 protein. The sample includes roughly 180,000 distinct CDR3 sequences, over 15% of them seen just once. The source material was blood. This clonotype originated in a woman aged 50 to 65 with Graves' hyperthyroidism.

The CDR3 DNA reads as TGTGACAGCAGCTTAGTGGGGGGGACATACAATGGGCAGTTCTTC. Its translation: CDSSLVGGTYNGQFF. This sequence joins TRBV7-8 and TRBJ2-1, with a tentative D call TRBD2 (7 bases). The CDR3 has 15 amino acids. Germline assignment: CDR1 SGHVS and CDR2 FQNEAQ.